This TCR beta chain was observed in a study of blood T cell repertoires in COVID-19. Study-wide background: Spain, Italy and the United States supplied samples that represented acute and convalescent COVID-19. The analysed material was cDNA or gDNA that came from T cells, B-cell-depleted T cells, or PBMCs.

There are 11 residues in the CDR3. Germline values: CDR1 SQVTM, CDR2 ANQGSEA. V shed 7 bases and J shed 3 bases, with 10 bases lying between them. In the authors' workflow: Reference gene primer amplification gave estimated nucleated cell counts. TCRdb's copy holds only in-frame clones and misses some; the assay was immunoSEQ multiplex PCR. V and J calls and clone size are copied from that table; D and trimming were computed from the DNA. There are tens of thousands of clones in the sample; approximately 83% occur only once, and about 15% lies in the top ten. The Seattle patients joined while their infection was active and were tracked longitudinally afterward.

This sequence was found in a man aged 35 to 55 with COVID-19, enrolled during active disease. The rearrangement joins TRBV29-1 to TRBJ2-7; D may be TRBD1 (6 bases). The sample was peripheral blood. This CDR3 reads CSAQQGYEQYF. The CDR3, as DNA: TGCAGCGCACAACAGGGCTACGAGCAGTACTTC.